The entry that follows covers one T cell receptor beta chain sequence. The CDR3 loop spans 13 amino acids. The junction had 7 bases not matched to a gene; V was cut back by 4 bases and J by 7 bases. The germline V gene has CDR1 KGHSH and CDR2 LQKENI. The data are from a study of blood T cell repertoires in COVID-19. Study in general: From the United States, Italy and Spain came samples of acute and convalescent COVID-19. Sources were T cells, B-cell-depleted T cells, or PBMCs; the material itself was cDNA or gDNA.

The authors' processing: Using reference gene primer amplification, nucleated cell counts were estimated. This table comes from immunoSEQ multiplex PCR, and its TCRdb copy is limited to in-frame clones, with some not included. The V and J calls and clone size come from that table; D and trimming were worked out from the DNA. The table includes about 190,000 clones, 88% detected once. This TCR was sampled from a woman aged 25 to 39 with acute or convalescent COVID-19. The sample comprised peripheral blood. The gene calls are TRBV18 and TRBJ2-7, with TRBD1 matching 7 bases. This chain's CDR3 is CASSLDRAGEQYF. In DNA, the CDR3 is TGTGCCAGCTCACTTGACAGGGCAGGGGAGCAGTACTTC.